This T cell receptor beta chain was identified during a study of cytomegalovirus exposure and HLA in healthy donors (dated by TCRdb to the late 2010s). About the study as a whole: An earlier analysis of 587 of the donors reported 250 to 300 Gb of sequence data and approximately 120 million unique TCR beta sequences obtained from roughly 170 million T cells. An early release covering roughly 640 HLA-typed donors comprised roughly 300 gigabases of sequencing data and about 90 million unique TCR sequences. Of the roughly 400 genotyped donors, about 80% fell in the genetic ancestry cluster associated with self-reported Caucasian donors. The study aimed to test whether cataloging public T cell receptors could reveal signatures of past pathogen exposure. The T cell repertoires of 700 or so subjects were profiled by immunosequencing and related to cytomegalovirus serostatus. In addition to the first cohort of approximately 650 subjects, a separate validation cohort of 120 different subjects was used. To predict cytomegalovirus infection status, the study brought together high-throughput TCR immunosequencing, statistical association of individual TCRs with disease status, and machine learning. A later analysis re-analyzed previously published TCR beta repertoires from roughly 600 donors and added high-resolution HLA genotyping to study TCR occurrence patterns. The later analysis used no new phenotypic data to find candidate immune exposures, relying instead on TCR beta sequences and their occurrence across donors. To decide whether each TCR beta V gene segment behaved as functional or pseudogenic, an earlier analysis of approximately 600 of the donors relied on high-throughput TCR beta sequencing. Donor age, sex, ethnicity and CMV serostatus were compiled together with the repertoire data. Genome-wide SNP genotypes for about 55% of the 666 donors were used in a later genetic analysis, which treated that subset as a discovery cohort. All discovery cohort repertoires had been generated on a single sequencing platform. HLA typing covered class I and class II loci at four-digit resolution. The number of donors typed differed by locus, with roughly 620-630 for A, B, C, DRB1 and DQB1, 522 for DQA1, 600 to 610 for DPA1, and around 450 for DPB1. About five DR-DQ haplotypes were handled as single units for association and clustering because linkage in the cohort was strong. Across approximately 400 genotyped donors of the cohort, an average of about 200,000 unique TCR beta nucleotide sequences per donor were sequenced, and 15% to 20% of those sequences were non-productive. Points the paper makes about the study in general: A total of roughly 160 TCR beta chains were listed by the study as associated with cytomegalovirus. Compared with equally common non-associated chains, HLA-associated TCR beta chains in a later analysis were more clonally expanded and had lower generation probabilities. Because counts were too low, some 17 rarely observed V segments, including chromosome 9 orphons, were excluded from the earlier analysis of some 590 of the donors. In this cohort, only TCR beta chains were sequenced, and detectable features were limited by the absence of alpha or paired-chain data. A further reported finding was that TCR beta sequences accurately predicted the HLA-A and HLA-B alleles for most subjects in the first cohort. Compared with the approximately 700-donor mean, donors in an Asian-associated ancestry cluster had fewer N-insertions in productive TCRs, according to a later genetic analysis. Correlated functional status among segregating V segments might reflect linkage disequilibrium, but an unknown experimental factor could not be ruled out. Some IMGT-functional V segments, including TRBV6-2 and TRBV6-3, could not be distinguished by the 87-base-pair reads and were therefore excluded. According to the authors, the approach could potentially be generalized to other disease states and immunological phenotypes. In a later analysis, several top co-occurrence clusters were reported to appear linked to parvovirus B19, influenza, CMV and Epstein-Barr virus. When HLA alleles, especially DR and DQ, strongly co-occurred, attributing TCR associations to individual alleles was difficult. In both the original and validation cohorts, the classifier was reported to diagnose cytomegalovirus status with high specificity and sensitivity. The presence/absence analyses assumed that sequencing depth was roughly uniform across donors, and that assumption may not be true. Most CMV-associated TCR beta chains appeared to be HLA-restricted in a later analysis, and the HLA associations seemed to be driven largely by CMV exposure. A cluster of highly shared sequence variants was judged likely to represent a technical artifact of the sequencing pipeline. Because some donors lacked HLA typing at each locus, the association tests relied only on the typed subset. In an earlier analysis of 587 of the donors, most TCR beta V segments appeared in productive rearrangements about 87% or about 30% of the time, broadly matching IMGT annotations. V-gene and J-gene trimming of TCR beta chains was associated with a missense DCLRE1C variant in a later genetic analysis, and the association was replicated in an independent cohort. In a later analysis, TCR association rates were found to vary across HLA loci, with the most associated TCRs seen for DRB1 alleles and the fewest for HLA-C alleles. Most TCR sequences were observed very rarely across donors, whereas some public TCRs were present in many individuals. A few of the identified cytomegalovirus-associated TCR beta chains were confirmed in vitro to be specific for cytomegalovirus antigens. Immune exposure information for the cohort was limited to CMV serostatus. A later analysis associated 15,000 or so TCR beta sequences with specific HLA alleles at a false discovery rate of 0.05.

At the junction V is shortened by 2 bases and J by 4 bases, with 8 bases in between. Inclusive of the bounding cysteine and phenylalanine, the CDR3 is 13 residues long. The DNA shown is the 39-base CDR3, in frame from base 1. Looking up the germline V gene yields CDR1 SGHTA and CDR2 FQGTGA. With respect to this clone: Its antigen specificity is not known. No base-level quality is on record; no much larger clone is a single base apart.

The library was made by the immunoSEQ multiplex PCR assay. The multiplex PCR relied on a mix of 60 forward primers for TCR Vbeta segments and 13 reverse primers for TCR Jbeta segments. The CDR3 region of rearranged TCR beta genes was amplified from genomic DNA by a multiplex PCR assay. The amplified TCR beta libraries were sequenced on the Illumina HiSeq System as 87-base-pair reads. In the authors' own workflow: A later analysis tallied around 87 million unique TCR beta chains across the 700 or so repertoires, and some 12 million of those chains were shared by two or more donors. Raw reads were error-corrected and collapsed into unique sequences by a nearest-neighbor algorithm in which closely related sequences were merged to remove PCR and sequencing errors. V, D and J gene segments were assigned by aligning CDR3 sequences to IMGT reference sequences. Each retained sequence needed at least a six-nucleotide match to both a V gene segment and a J gene segment. Rearrangements were called productive when the CDR3 lacked stop codons and stayed in frame with V and J; all others were non-productive. CDR3 was defined by IMGT convention, running from the second conserved V-encoded cysteine to the conserved J-encoded phenylalanine. In an earlier analysis of approximately 590 of the donors, sequences lacking an unambiguous match to a single V gene segment were excluded. An earlier analysis of a few hundred of the donors classified V segments as functional when productive rearrangements were above 56.7% and as segregating when the standard deviation between donors was above 5%. A statistical classification framework was built to diagnose cytomegalovirus status from the catalog of TCR beta chain sequences. In a later analysis, TCR nucleotide sequences were compared against IMGT/GENE-DB human TR gene sequences so that V and J genes could be assigned. Using the TCRdist pipeline, a later analysis assigned CDR3 sequences along with most-parsimonious VDJ recombination scenarios. In a later analysis, each TCR beta chain was defined by its CDR3 amino acid sequence together with its V-gene family, and reads without a unique V-gene family were excluded. In a later analysis, fewer than 650 highly shared, low-generation-probability nucleotide sequences were removed to address suspected cross-contamination and a sequencing artifact. In a later analysis, a clonal expansion index was calculated for each public chain from normalized within-repertoire ranks of inferred template counts. In a later analysis, generation probabilities were computed using a VDJ recombination model fitted to out-of-frame rearrangements, and the results were checked against IGoR. In a later analysis, hypergeometric tests were used to score TCR-TCR, TCR-HLA and TCR-CMV co-occurrence, with a repertoire-size bias correction applied to TCR pairs. In a later analysis, false discovery rates were estimated by permuting HLA or CMV assignments 20 times. In a later analysis, co-occurring TCRs were grouped using DBSCAN, and TCRdist sequence similarity was added for clustering within HLA-allele-positive subsets. Repertoires with fewer than 30,000 or more than 120,000 public chains were left out of co-occurrence clustering, as were a handful of repertoires with anomalous nucleotide sharing. Sourced from immuneACCESS, this table was stored by TCRdb with only in-frame sequences that have V and J called. A share of the clones is absent; for the studies checked, an unresolved V gene accounts for under half, and the remainder has no known explanation. The V and J calls and the clone size are those of that table, but D and trimming were determined from the DNA. For this sample the table gives about 64,000 clones, of which 75% to 85% were detected only once. Clones ranked in the top ten supply roughly 8% of the sample.

The cohort was made up of roughly 670 healthy bone marrow donors. At the time of sampling, every cohort member was nominally healthy, though immune exposures that went unrecorded were likely present. The donor was CMV seropositive and was included in the group of 250 to 300 seropositive cohort members. Every donor gave a peripheral blood sample, and the peripheral blood mononuclear cells from that sample were used for TCR beta sequencing. The Qiagen DNeasy Blood Extraction Kit was used to extract genomic DNA from the blood cell samples. The chain joins TRBV7-3 to TRBJ1-2, with no D gene named confidently. Sequencing was performed on PBMCs. This receptor was obtained from a man between 18 and 29 years old in good health and CMV-seropositive. The DNA reads TGTGCCAGCAGCTTAGACGGAGCCTATGGCTACACCTTC. This sequence encodes CASSLDGAYGYTF.